This entry lists 11 T cell receptor beta chains sequenced from one sample in a study of OX40 agonist ivuxolimab in advanced cancers. Assay used: immunoSEQ multiplex PCR; TCRdb lists only in-frame clones, some missing. This table holds more than 35,000 clones, about 81% found once. The sample here was CD4+ or CD8+ T cells sorted from blood, taken in a trial of the OX40 agonist ivuxolimab. The receptors come from an adult with an advanced solid tumor such as melanoma, head and neck, liver or kidney cancer.

This sequence joins TRBV10-2 and TRBJ2-7; D is possibly TRBD2 (6 bases). The CDR3 covers 12 residues. Germline V lookup: CDR1 WSHSY, CDR2 SAAADI. Trimming cost V 3 bases and J 7 bases, with 10 bases left between them. CDR3 nucleotides: TGCGCCAGCAGTGATTCAGGGAGGGAGCAGTACTTC. Amino acids: CASSDSGREQYF.

This clone appeared a few times. The rearrangement links TRBV6-1 to TRBJ1-1; D is perhaps TRBD1 (5 bases). CDR1 MNHNS and CDR2 SASEGT come from the germline V gene. V gave up 0 bases and J gave up 5 bases, with 10 bases separating them. The CDR3 extends over 14 amino acids. CDR3 in DNA: TGTGCCAGCAGTGAAGCCTCAGGGTTGACTGAAGCTTTCTTT. Residues: CASSEASGLTEAFF.

This chain joins TRBV4-1 and TRBJ2-5; 9 positions match TRBD2. The ends lost 4 bases at V and 11 bases at J; junction bases unmatched: 11. From germline, CDR1 is MGHRA and CDR2 YSYEKL. CDR3 length equals 14 residues. The CDR3 sequence: CASSRLAVGGEQYF. The CDR3, as DNA: TGCGCCAGCAGCCGACTAGCGGTAGGAGGGGAGCAGTACTTC.

V gene TRBV27 combines with J gene TRBJ1-5; D call uncertain. The V end lost 2 bases, the J end lost 7 bases, and 9 bases lay between the germline ends. CDR1 is MNHEY, CDR2 SMNVEV, per germline (reference sequence). The CDR3 contains 13 residues. CDR3 protein: CASSLGVGQPQHF. CDR3 nucleotides: TGTGCCAGCAGTTTAGGGGTAGGGCAGCCCCAGCATTTT.

The DNA for the CDR3 is TGTGCCAGCAGCTCCGCGATGTTACCCTACAATGAGCAGTTCTTC. This codes for CASSSAMLPYNEQFF. The chain recombines TRBV5-8 with TRBJ2-1; D gene uncertain. Germline assignment: CDR1 SGHTS and CDR2 YDEGEE. The length of the CDR3 is 15 residues. Trimming took 3 bases from V and 2 from J, leaving 12 bases between them.

This rearrangement joins TRBV7-2 to TRBJ2-5, with TRBD2 identical over 7 bases. In germline, CDR1 is SGHTA, CDR2 FQGNSA. J lost 4 bases, V lost 5 bases, and 4 bases had no gene match. This CDR3 is 13 amino acids long. This CDR3 is CASSGGRGETQYF. The CDR3 DNA is TGTGCCAGCAGCGGGGGGAGGGGAGAGACCCAGTACTTC.

This clone turned up a few times. The chain employs TRBV6-1 and TRBJ1-2; D is unclear. Germline CDR1 is MNHNS and CDR2 is SASEGT. The CDR3 runs 14 residues. Trimming shortened V by 2 bases and J by 8 bases, and 15 bases separated the two germline ends. CDR3 sequence (DNA): TGTGCCAGCAGTGAAAGACGGCTTGAGGGAGGCTACACCTTC. Protein sequence: CASSERRLEGGYTF.

The J gene is TRBJ2-2, the V gene TRBV29-1; a weak D match, TRBD2 (6 bases). Germline V gene lookup returns CDR1 SQVTM and CDR2 ANQGSEA. This CDR3 contains 18 residues. V lost 2 bases and J lost 4, with 23 bases in between. The CDR3: CSVERRTNGSGSTGELFF. The CDR3 DNA reads TGCAGCGTTGAACGTCGGACTAACGGGAGCGGTTCCACCGGGGAGCTGTTTTTT.

In its sample, this clone was seen once. The V gene is TRBV7-3, the J gene TRBJ2-7; D is perhaps TRBD1 (6 bases). The CDR3 contains 13 residues. V was trimmed by 2 bases and J by 6 bases, leaving 11 bases between them. Looked up from germline, CDR1 is SGHTA and CDR2 is FQGTGA. The CDR3 nucleotides read TGTGCCAGCAGCTTATCGTCAGGGGCCGAGCAGTACTTC. Translation: CASSLSSGAEQYF.

This clone showed up just once. The chain carries TRBV6-1 and TRBJ2-3; 9 nucleotides match TRBD2. This CDR3 is built from 21 residues. Trimming removed 6 bases from V and 7 bases from J; junction bases left unmatched: 29. CDR1 and CDR2 (germline): MNHNS, SASEGT. This chain's CDR3 is CASSEPLRTSEGERVVYTQYF. The CDR3 DNA reads TGTGCCAGCAGCGAACCCCTTAGGACTAGCGAGGGGGAACGTGTGGTCTATACGCAGTATTTT.

The J gene is TRBJ2-2, the V gene TRBV27; D is unresolved. Deletions cut 6 bases from V and 3 bases from J, with 17 bases between. The length of the CDR3 is 16 residues. Looked up from germline, CDR1 is MNHEY and CDR2 is SMNVEV (reference sequence). CDR3 in DNA: TGTGCCAGCAGCTTGGGTAGCCAGGTCTACACCGGGGAGCTGTTTTTT. It specifies CASSLGSQVYTGELFF.